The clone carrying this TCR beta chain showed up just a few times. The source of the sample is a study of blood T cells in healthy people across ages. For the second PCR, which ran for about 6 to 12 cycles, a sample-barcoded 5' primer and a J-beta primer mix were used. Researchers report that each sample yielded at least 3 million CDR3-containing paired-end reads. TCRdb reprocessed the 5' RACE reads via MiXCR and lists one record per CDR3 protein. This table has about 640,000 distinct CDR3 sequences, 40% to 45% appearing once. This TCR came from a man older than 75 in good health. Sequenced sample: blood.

Here the CDR3 reads CASSPGQGMYNEQFF. CDR3 sequence (DNA): TGTGCCAGCTCACCGGGACAGGGGATGTACAATGAGCAGTTCTTC. The chain uses TRBV18 and TRBJ2-1; 10 bases map to TRBD1. Germline values: CDR1 KGHSH, CDR2 LQKENI. The CDR3 sequence is 15 residues long. V trimming: 3 bases; J trimming: 4 bases; junction bases outside the gene matches: 3.